The next 5 T cell receptor beta chains were all read from a single sample in a study of cytomegalovirus exposure and HLA in healthy donors. The PCR used 60 Vbeta and 13 Jbeta primers. Sequencing was performed with immunoSEQ multiplex PCR; in TCRdb, only in-frame clones are kept and a portion is missing. The sample consists of about 220,000 clones, about 75% of them appearing once. Sequenced input: PBMCs. Receptors originate from a male donor in good health and CMV-seronegative.

This rearrangement joins TRBV6-5 to TRBJ1-1, with unresolved D. The V and J ends lost 5 bases and 4 bases respectively, with 17 bases between them. Germline CDR1 is MNHEY and CDR2 is SVGAGI. This CDR3 is 15 amino acids long. The CDR3 coding sequence is TGTGCCAGCAGTCCTAGGCCTCCCGCGGGCACTGAAGCTTTCTTT. It codes for CASSPRPPAGTEAFF.

J is TRBJ2-7 and V is TRBV7-9; weak D call: TRBD2 (6 bases). The V gene lost 7 bases and the J gene lost 6 bases, with 13 bases spanning the gap. The germline CDR1 and CDR2 sequences are SEHNR and FQNEAQ (reference sequence). The CDR3 extends over 12 amino acids. The CDR3 loop is CASTLAGSEQYF. CDR3 coding DNA: TGTGCCAGCACCTTGGCGGGGTCCGAGCAGTACTTC. The entire variable domain, with the rest obtained from reference TRBV7-9 and TRBJ2-7, is as follows: DTGVSQNPRHKITKRGQNVTFRCDPISEHNRLYWYRQTLGQGPEFLTYFQNEAQLEKSRLLSDRFSAERPKGSFSTLEIQRTEQGDSAMYLCASTLAGSEQYFGPGTRLTVT.

This clone was recorded a few times. The J gene is TRBJ1-1, the V gene TRBV6-6, with 9 bases matching TRBD1. CDR3 length: 14 amino acids. Looked up from germline, CDR1 is MNHNY and CDR2 is SVGAGI (reference sequence). Trimming cost V 5 bases and J 8 bases; bases outside gene matches: 9. This CDR3 is CASSLFPGTGEAFF. In nucleotides, the CDR3 is TGTGCCAGCAGTCTCTTTCCGGGGACAGGGGAAGCTTTCTTT.

The chain combines TRBV11-3 with TRBJ2-7, with TRBD1 matching over 8 bases. J gave up 4 bases and V 5 bases, and 10 bases lay outside the gene matches. Germline loops: CDR1 SGHNT, CDR2 YENEEA. The CDR3 is made up of 15 amino acids. The CDR3 sequence is CASSQAGQGRYEQYF. In DNA, the CDR3 is TGTGCCAGCAGCCAGGCCGGACAGGGAAGGTACGAGCAGTACTTC. Based on the CDR3 plus reference TRBV11-3 and TRBJ2-7, the full variable domain is EAGVVQSPRYKIIEKKQPVAFWCNPISGHNTLYWYLQNLGQGPELLIRYENEEAVDDSQLPKDRFSAERLKGVDSTLKIQPAELGDSAVYLCASSQAGQGRYEQYFGPGTRLTVT.

V is TRBV5-1 and J is TRBJ2-7, with D unclear. Germline CDR1 reads SGHRS; CDR2 reads YFSETQ. Trimming stripped 0 bases from V and 6 bases from J, with 7 bases between. The CDR3 has 12 residues. CDR3 coding DNA: TGCGCCAGCAGCTTGGCGGGTGCCGAGCAGTACTTC. This sequence encodes CASSLAGAEQYF.